This T cell receptor beta chain is from a study of T cells in tuberculosis. Study summary: The T cells targeted glucose monomycolate, a mycobacterial lipid, via CD1B. IGRA-negative adolescents, IGRA-positive adolescents with latent tuberculosis and adults with active tuberculosis formed this South African cohort. Whole-study findings and limits: Active tuberculosis TCR-alpha repertoires lay closer to GMM-specific TCRs than IGRA-negative controls, suggesting clonal expansion. Shorter CDR3-alpha in active tuberculosis partly drove smaller distances.

With 2 bases removed from V and 4 bases from J, the gap between germline ends came to 12 bases. The CDR3 consists of 15 residues. Germline CDR1 reads KGHSH; CDR2 reads LQKENI. As concerns this clone: What it binds is not known.

The data were produced by immunoSEQ multiplex PCR, yet TCRdb's version contains in-frame clones alone and is incomplete. The repertoire holds tens of thousands of clones, about 97% seen once, with 5% to 8% in the top ten. The clonotype originates from a donor under 30 with latent tuberculosis or without tuberculosis infection. V is TRBV18 and J is TRBJ2-1; possibly TRBD2 for D (6 bases). The sequencing input was PBMCs. CDR3 loop: CASSPVSSAYNEQFF. For the CDR3, the DNA is TGTGCCAGCTCACCAGTATCTAGCGCTTACAATGAGCAGTTCTTC.